The entry below describes one TCR beta chain. V lost 3 bases and J lost 4, with 15 bases in between. This CDR3 is built from 15 residues. The germline CDR1 and CDR2 sequences are LGHNA and YSLEER. These data are taken from a study of control samples from healthy donors and cancer patients. The method was immunoSEQ multiplex PCR; TCRdb's version includes in-frame clones alone and lacks a portion of them. Altogether approximately 100,000 clones are present, around 89% being singletons, with the ten largest covering about 7.8%. The sequence came from a man between 25 and 39 years old in good health. The rearrangement joins TRBV4-3 to TRBJ1-2; D not certain. Material for sequencing was blood. The CDR3 nucleotides read TGCGCCAGCAGCCAGGCCTATCCAGTGGGCTATGGCTACACCTTC. Encoded protein: CASSQAYPVGYGYTF.